This TCR beta chain was identified during a study of blood T cell repertoires in COVID-19. Study in general: T cells, B-cell-depleted T cells, or PBMCs supplied cDNA or gDNA.

Under the authors' procedure: From reference gene primer amplification, estimates of nucleated cell counts were derived. Profiling relied on immunoSEQ multiplex PCR, and the TCRdb table lists in-frame clones only, not all of them. That table furnishes V, J and clone size, whereas the DNA furnished D and trimming. The table shows about 59,000 clones, with roughly 78% occurring only once. CDR3 length equals 13 residues. V was shortened by 3 bases and J by 7 bases, with 10 bases between the two germline ends. The sequence derives from a man in his sixties with acute or convalescent COVID-19. The specimen was peripheral blood. The V gene is TRBV12-3 or TRBV12-4, the J gene TRBJ1-5; D gene unclear. As DNA, the CDR3 is TGTGCCAGCAGTTTTAACAGAGAGCAGCCCCAGCATTTT. It is translated as CASSFNREQPQHF.